This T cell receptor (beta chain) was sequenced for a study of blood T cell repertoires in COVID-19. Background on the study: From T cells, B-cell-depleted T cells, or PBMCs came the material, which was cDNA or gDNA.

TCRdb's copy holds only in-frame clones and misses some; the assay was immunoSEQ multiplex PCR. The data contain some 100,000 clones, approximately 90% of them singletons. Germline loops: CDR1 LNHNV, CDR2 YYDKDF (reference sequence). The CDR3 loop spans 15 amino acids. V was trimmed by 0 bases and J by 0 bases, leaving 9 bases between them. The receptor was isolated from a woman of 80 years or more with active COVID-19. Sequencing was done on a sample of peripheral blood. V usage is TRBV15 and J usage is TRBJ2-7; D remains ambiguous. The CDR3 region is CATSRDTSPSYEQYF. CDR3 sequence (DNA): TGTGCCACCAGCAGAGATACGAGTCCCTCCTACGAGCAGTACTTC.